This T cell receptor (beta chain) was captured in a study of T cells in Graves' hyperthyroidism and ophthalmopathy. Turning to the study itself: Any treatment followed the collection of peripheral blood at initial diagnosis.

RNA transcripts provided the source from which TCR beta CDR3 regions were amplified. The TCR CDR3 first-round RT-PCR relied on the HTBI primer set. MiXCR, run by TCRdb on the multiplex PCR reads, gives a single entry per CDR3 protein. In the table there are 350,000 to 500,000 distinct CDR3 sequences, roughly 15% of which are singletons. Hyperthyroidism of Graves' type that showed no ophthalmopathy progression within 18 months was stable. Orbital computed tomography, thyroid ultrasound, serum thyroxine and TRAb, and clinical symptoms together informed the diagnoses. Out of less than 12 ml of fresh peripheral blood came the PBMCs. This clonotype has just a few counts. The CDR3 loop spans 16 amino acids. Germline lookup yields CDR1 SGDLS and CDR2 YYNGEE. The ends were cut back, 0 bases at V and 0 bases at J, with 10 bases in the middle.

The clonotype originates from a woman aged 18-29 years with Graves' hyperthyroidism. This chain connects TRBV9 to TRBJ1-3; possible D gene TRBD1, 5 bases. Sample: blood. The CDR3, as DNA: TGTGCCAGCAGCGTAGGGGGCCCAAGCTCTGGAAACACCATATATTTT. Translation: CASSVGGPSSGNTIYF.